These 10 T cell receptor beta chains were all obtained from the same sample, sequenced in a study of control samples from healthy donors and cancer patients. Method: immunoSEQ multiplex PCR; TCRdb's copy keeps in-frame clones and lacks some. Altogether some 140,000 clones are present, about nine tenths being singletons, with the ten largest covering approximately 8.6%. Sequenced material: blood. The receptors derive from a young woman in good health.

This clone was detected only once. The chain combines TRBV2 with TRBJ1-1, with 7 bases that match TRBD1. This CDR3 contains 14 residues. Germline CDR1 SNHLY, CDR2 FYNNEI. V lost 2 bases, J lost 4 bases, and 4 bases stayed unmatched. CDR3 sequence reads: CASSESGGGTEAFF. CDR3 nucleotides: TGTGCCAGCAGTGAATCAGGGGGTGGCACTGAAGCTTTCTTT.

The rearrangement links TRBV5-5 to TRBJ2-7; D is uncertain. This CDR3 spans 15 amino acids. Trimming removed 2 bases from V and 0 bases from J, with 12 bases in between. Germline loops: CDR1 SGHKS, CDR2 YYEKEE (reference sequence). CDR3 coding DNA: TGTGCCAGCAGCTTTGGTGTCAGCCTCTCCTACGAGCAGTACTTC. This codes for CASSFGVSLSYEQYF.

The V and J genes are TRBV19 and TRBJ2-1, with 11 bases that match TRBD2. The CDR3 is 15 amino acids. V gave up 5 bases and J gave up 6 bases; unmatched junction bases: 6. Germline values: CDR1 LNHDA, CDR2 SQIVND (reference sequence). The CDR3 sequence is CASSRSGRVGNEQFF. Written as DNA, the CDR3 is TGTGCCAGTAGTCGTAGCGGGAGGGTGGGCAATGAGCAGTTCTTC.

The V and J genes are TRBV20-1 and TRBJ1-5; D gene uncertain. The CDR3 extends over 14 amino acids. Germline assignment: CDR1 DFQATT and CDR2 SNEGSKA (reference sequence). V gave up 3 bases and J gave up 3 bases, with 12 bases separating them. CDR3 loop: CSASGRADNQPQHF. The DNA for the CDR3 is TGCAGTGCTAGTGGTCGGGCAGACAATCAGCCCCAGCATTTT.

This sequence joins TRBV12-3 or TRBV12-4 and TRBJ1-1; the D is unclear. This CDR3 has 13 amino acids. Trimming took 5 bases from V and 0 from J, leaving 7 bases between them. The CDR3 coding sequence is TGTGCCAGCAGTAGAGCCTTGAACACTGAAGCTTTCTTT. As protein: CASSRALNTEAFF.

The chain recombines TRBV29-1 with TRBJ2-5; D is perhaps TRBD2 (6 bases). The CDR3 runs 14 residues. Germline CDR1 and CDR2: SQVTM and ANQGSEA. The V and J ends lost 4 bases and 13 bases respectively, with 25 bases between them. In nucleotides, the CDR3 is TGCAGCGTTGGGGCTTTGGATAGCGGTACCGACCCGTACTTC. Translated, it gives CSVGALDSGTDPYF.

The V and J genes are TRBV9 and TRBJ2-7; D not resolved. The germline CDR1 and CDR2 sequences are SGDLS and YYNGEE. This CDR3 is built from 13 residues. V was trimmed by 0 bases and J by 6 bases, leaving 10 bases between them. The CDR3 nucleotides are TGTGCCAGCAGCGTAGAGGACCGGAGCGAGCAGTACTTC. Translating it yields CASSVEDRSEQYF.

The V call is TRBV30, the J call TRBJ1-4; tentatively, D is TRBD1 (5 bases). Germline lookup yields CDR1 GTSNPN and CDR2 SVGIG (reference sequence). V was shortened by 2 bases and J by 7 bases, with 20 bases between the two germline ends. The CDR3 is 16 amino acids. Here the CDR3 reads CAWSRGDGFLGEKLFF. DNA of the CDR3: TGTGCCTGGAGTCGGGGGGACGGATTTTTAGGTGAAAAACTGTTTTTT.

This chain links TRBV4-2 with TRBJ2-7; 9 bases line up with TRBD2. Per the germline V gene, CDR1 is LGHNA and CDR2 is YNFKEQ. The CDR3 loop spans 15 amino acids. J was trimmed by 2 bases and V by 0 bases; bases with no gene match: 2. CDR3 bases: TGTGCCAGCAGCCAAGAGTCTAGCGGGGCCTACGAGCAGTACTTC. Amino acid sequence: CASSQESSGAYEQYF.

The chain links TRBV18 to TRBJ2-5, with 13 bases that match TRBD2. The CDR3 length is 19 residues. Germline V lookup: CDR1 KGHSH, CDR2 LQKENI. Losses at the gene ends were 2 bases for V and 1 base for J; bases not matched to a gene: 10. The CDR3 here is CASSPSRGLAGWGQETQYF. CDR3 DNA sequence: TGTGCCAGCTCACCAAGCAGGGGACTAGCGGGATGGGGCCAAGAGACCCAGTACTTC.